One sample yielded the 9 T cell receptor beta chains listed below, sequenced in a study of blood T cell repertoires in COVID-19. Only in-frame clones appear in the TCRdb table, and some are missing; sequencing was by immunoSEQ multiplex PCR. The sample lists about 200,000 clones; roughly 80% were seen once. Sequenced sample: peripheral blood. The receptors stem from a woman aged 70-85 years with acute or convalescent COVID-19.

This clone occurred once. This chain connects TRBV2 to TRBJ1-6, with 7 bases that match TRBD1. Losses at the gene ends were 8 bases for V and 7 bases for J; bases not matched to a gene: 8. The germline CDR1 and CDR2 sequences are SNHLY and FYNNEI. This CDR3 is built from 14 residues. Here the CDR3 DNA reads TGTGCCAGCGGTAGGGGGACAGTAAATTCACCCCTCCACTTT. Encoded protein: CASGRGTVNSPLHF.

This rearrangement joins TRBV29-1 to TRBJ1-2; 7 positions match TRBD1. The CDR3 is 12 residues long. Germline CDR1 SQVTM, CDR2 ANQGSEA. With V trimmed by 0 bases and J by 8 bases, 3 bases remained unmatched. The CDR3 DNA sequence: TGCAGCGTTGAAGAACAGGGGTTCGGCTACACCTTC. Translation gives CSVEEQGFGYTF. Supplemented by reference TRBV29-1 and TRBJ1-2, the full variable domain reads SAVISQKPSRDICQRGTSLTIQCQVDSQVTMMFWYRQQPGQSLTLIATANQGSEATYESGFVIDKFPISRPNLTFSTLTVSNMSPEDSSIYLCSVEEQGFGYTFGSGTRLTVV.

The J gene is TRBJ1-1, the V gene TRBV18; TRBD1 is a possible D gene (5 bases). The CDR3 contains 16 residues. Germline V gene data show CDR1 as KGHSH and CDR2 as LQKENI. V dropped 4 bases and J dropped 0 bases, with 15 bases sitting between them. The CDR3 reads CASSLSPGVVNTEAFF. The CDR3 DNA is TGTGCCAGCTCACTCTCCCCGGGGGTGGTGAACACTGAAGCTTTCTTT.

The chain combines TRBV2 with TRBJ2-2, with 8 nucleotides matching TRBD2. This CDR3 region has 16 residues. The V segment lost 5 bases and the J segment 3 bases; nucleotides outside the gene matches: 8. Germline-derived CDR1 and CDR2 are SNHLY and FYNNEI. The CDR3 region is CASSSGLAQHTGELFF. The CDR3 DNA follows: TGTGCCAGCAGTTCCGGACTAGCACAGCACACCGGGGAGCTGTTTTTT.

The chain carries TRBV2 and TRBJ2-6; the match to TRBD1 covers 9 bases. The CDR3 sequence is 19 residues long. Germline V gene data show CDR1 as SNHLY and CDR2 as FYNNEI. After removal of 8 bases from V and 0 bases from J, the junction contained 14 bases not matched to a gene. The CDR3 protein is CASWVGWGQGGSGANVLTF. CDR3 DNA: TGTGCCAGCTGGGTGGGTTGGGGACAGGGAGGCTCTGGGGCCAACGTCCTGACTTTC.

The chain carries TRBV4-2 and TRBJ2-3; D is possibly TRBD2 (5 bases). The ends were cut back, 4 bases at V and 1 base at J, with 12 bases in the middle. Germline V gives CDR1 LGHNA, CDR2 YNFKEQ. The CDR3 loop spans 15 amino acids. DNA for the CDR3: TGTGCCAGCAGCCTCGGTGGTAGCGGCACAGATACGCAGTATTTT. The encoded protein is CASSLGGSGTDTQYF.

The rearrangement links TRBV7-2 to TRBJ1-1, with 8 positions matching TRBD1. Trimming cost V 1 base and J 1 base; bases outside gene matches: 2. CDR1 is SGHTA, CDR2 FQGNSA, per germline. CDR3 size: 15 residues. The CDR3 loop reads CASSLVGQANTEAFF. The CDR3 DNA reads TGTGCCAGCAGCTTAGTGGGACAGGCGAACACTGAAGCTTTCTTT.

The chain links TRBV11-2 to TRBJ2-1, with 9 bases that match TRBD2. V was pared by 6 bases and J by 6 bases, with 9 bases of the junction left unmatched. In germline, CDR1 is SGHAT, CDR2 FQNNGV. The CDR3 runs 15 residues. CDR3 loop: CASRPTGLATNEQFF. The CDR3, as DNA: TGTGCCAGCAGGCCTACGGGACTAGCTACCAATGAGCAGTTCTTC.

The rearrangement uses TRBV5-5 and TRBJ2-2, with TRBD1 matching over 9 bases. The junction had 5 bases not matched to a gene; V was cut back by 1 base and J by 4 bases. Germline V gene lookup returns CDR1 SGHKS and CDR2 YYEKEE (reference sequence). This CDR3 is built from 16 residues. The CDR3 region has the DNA TGTGCCAGCAGCTTGTGGGACAGGGAGGGCACCGGGGAGCTGTTTTTT. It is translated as CASSLWDREGTGELFF.